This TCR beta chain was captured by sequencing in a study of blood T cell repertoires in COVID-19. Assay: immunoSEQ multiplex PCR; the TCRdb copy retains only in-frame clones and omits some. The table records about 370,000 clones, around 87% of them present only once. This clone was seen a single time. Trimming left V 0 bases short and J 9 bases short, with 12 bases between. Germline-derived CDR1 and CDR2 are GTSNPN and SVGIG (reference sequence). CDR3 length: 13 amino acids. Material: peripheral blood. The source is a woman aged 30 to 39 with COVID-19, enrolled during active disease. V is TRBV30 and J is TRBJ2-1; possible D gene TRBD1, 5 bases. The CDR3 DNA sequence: TGTGCCTGGAGTGTAAAGGGGTACGGTGAGCAGTTCTTC. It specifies CAWSVKGYGEQFF.